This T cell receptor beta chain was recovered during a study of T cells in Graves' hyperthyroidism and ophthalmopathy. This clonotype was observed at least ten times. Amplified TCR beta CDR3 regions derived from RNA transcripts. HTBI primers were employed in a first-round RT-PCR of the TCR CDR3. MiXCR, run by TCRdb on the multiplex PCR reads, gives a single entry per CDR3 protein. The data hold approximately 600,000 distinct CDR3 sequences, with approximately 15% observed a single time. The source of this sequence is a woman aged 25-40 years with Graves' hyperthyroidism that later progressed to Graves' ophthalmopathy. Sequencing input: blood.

CDR3 coding DNA: TGTGCCAGCTCGTGGGAAGCGGGAGTAGATGAGCAGTACTTC. The encoded protein is CASSWEAGVDEQYF. This rearrangement joins TRBV18 to TRBJ2-7; 8 bases map to TRBD2. CDR1 KGHSH and CDR2 LQKENI come from the germline V gene. The CDR3 has 14 residues. Trimming removed 6 bases from V and 7 bases from J; junction bases left unmatched: 11.